This note documents a single T cell receptor (beta chain) sequence. Its cognate antigen has yet to be identified. Base-call qualities are not available, and no considerably larger clone is one nucleotide away. This record belongs to a study of cytomegalovirus exposure and HLA in healthy donors (dated by TCRdb to between 2016 and 2019). For the study in its entirety: An earlier analysis of 587 of the donors reported approximately 270 Gb of sequence data and more than 90 million unique TCR beta sequences from 150 million to 200 million T cells. About 300 gigabases of sequencing data and 91 million or so unique TCR sequences made up an early release that covered 500 to 700 HLA-typed donors. Of the roughly 430 genotyped donors, over 65% fell in the genetic ancestry cluster associated with self-reported Caucasian donors. The study aimed to test whether signatures of past pathogen exposure could be identified by cataloging public T cell receptors. The study used immunosequencing to profile the T cell repertoires of under 700 subjects and linked those repertoires to cytomegalovirus serostatus. Along with the approximately 670-subject first cohort, a separate validation cohort of over a hundred different subjects was used. To predict cytomegalovirus infection status, the study combined high-throughput TCR immunosequencing, statistical association of individual TCRs with disease status, and machine learning. To study patterns of TCR occurrence, a later analysis re-analyzed previously published TCR beta repertoires from under 750 donors and added high-resolution HLA genotyping. The later analysis used no new phenotypic data to find candidate immune exposures, relying instead on TCR beta sequences and their occurrence across donors. To decide whether each TCR beta V gene segment behaved as functional or pseudogenic, an earlier analysis of some 580 of the donors relied on high-throughput TCR beta sequencing. Donor age, sex, ethnicity and CMV serostatus were compiled together with the repertoire data. A later genetic analysis took genome-wide SNP genotypes for about three fifths of the roughly 670 donors and used that subset as a discovery cohort. All discovery cohort repertoires had been generated using a single sequencing platform. HLA typing included class I and class II loci at four-digit resolution. Typing coverage differed by locus: A, B, C, DRB1 and DQB1 were typed in about 629-630 donors, DQA1 in 500 to 550, DPA1 in approximately 600, and DPB1 in around 440. Because of strong linkage in the cohort, a handful of DR-DQ haplotypes were treated as single units for association and clustering. Across some 400 genotyped donors of the cohort, an average of approximately 200,000 unique TCR beta nucleotide sequences per donor were sequenced, and roughly 20% of those sequences were non-productive. The study at large found these results: A cluster of highly shared sequence variants was judged likely to be a technical artifact of the sequencing pipeline. Because some donors lacked HLA typing at each locus, the association tests relied only on the typed subset. The classifier was reported to diagnose cytomegalovirus status with high specificity and sensitivity in both the original cohort and the validation cohort. At a false discovery rate of 0.05, a later analysis linked around 15,000 TCR beta sequences to specific HLA alleles. According to the authors, the approach could potentially be generalized to other disease states and immunological phenotypes. A further reported finding was that TCR beta sequences accurately predicted the HLA-A and HLA-B alleles for most subjects in the first cohort. In an earlier analysis of around 500 of the donors, most TCR beta V segments appeared in productive rearrangements about 87% or about 30% of the time, broadly matching IMGT annotations. A later analysis found that TCR association rates varied across HLA loci, with DRB1 alleles showing the most associated TCRs and HLA-C alleles the fewest. In a later genetic analysis, fewer N-insertions in productive TCRs were reported among donors in an Asian-associated ancestry cluster than the roughly 700-donor mean. A later analysis reported that several top co-occurrence clusters appeared linked to parvovirus B19, influenza, CMV and Epstein-Barr virus. According to a later analysis, most CMV-associated TCR beta chains appeared to be HLA-restricted, and the HLA associations seemed to be driven largely by CMV exposure. In a later analysis, HLA-associated TCR beta chains showed more clonal expansion and lower generation probabilities than non-associated chains that were equally common. When HLA alleles, especially DR and DQ, strongly co-occurred, attributing TCR associations to individual alleles was difficult. While some public TCRs were present in many individuals, most TCR sequences turned up only very rarely across donors. Presence/absence analyses assumed roughly uniform sequencing depth across donors, an assumption that may not hold. In vitro tests confirmed that three of the cytomegalovirus-associated TCR beta chains recognize cytomegalovirus antigens. CMV serostatus was the only immune exposure information available for the cohort. Linkage disequilibrium might explain the correlated functional status among segregating V segments, but an unknown experimental factor could not be ruled out. In this cohort, only TCR beta chains were sequenced, and detectable features were limited by the absence of alpha or paired-chain data. Approximately 16 rarely observed V segments, including chromosome 9 orphons, were excluded from the earlier analysis of about 500 of the donors because counts were too low. In the study, 164 TCR beta chains were listed as associated with cytomegalovirus. Some IMGT-functional V segments, including TRBV6-2 and TRBV6-3, could not be told apart with the 87-base-pair reads, so those segments were excluded. In a later genetic analysis, a missense DCLRE1C variant was associated with V-gene and J-gene trimming of TCR beta chains, and the association was replicated in an independent cohort.

Library generation was performed with the immunoSEQ multiplex PCR assay. For the multiplex PCR, a mixture combining 60 forward primers for TCR Vbeta segments and 13 reverse primers for TCR Jbeta segments was used. A multiplex PCR assay on genomic DNA amplified the CDR3 region of rearranged TCR beta genes. The amplified TCR beta libraries were sequenced on the Illumina HiSeq System as 87-base-pair reads. As for the original processing: In a later analysis, 80 million or so unique TCR beta chains were counted across the approximately 640 repertoires, and roughly 11 million of these chains were shared by at least two donors. Raw reads were error-corrected and collapsed into unique sequences with a nearest-neighbor algorithm that merged closely related sequences to remove PCR and sequencing errors. CDR3 sequences were aligned to IMGT reference sequences to assign V, D and J gene segments. Each retained sequence needed at least a six-nucleotide match to both a V gene segment and a J gene segment. Rearrangements were called productive when the CDR3 lacked stop codons and stayed in frame with V and J; all others were non-productive. CDR3 was defined by IMGT convention, running from the second conserved V-encoded cysteine to the conserved J-encoded phenylalanine. In an earlier analysis of around 570 of the donors, sequences lacking an unambiguous match to a single V gene segment were excluded. In an earlier analysis of some 590 of the donors, a V segment was called functional when productive rearrangements were above 56.7%, and segregating when the standard deviation between donors exceeded 5%. A statistical classification framework was built to diagnose cytomegalovirus status from the catalog of TCR beta chain sequences. In a later analysis, V and J genes were assigned by comparing TCR nucleotide sequences against IMGT/GENE-DB human TR gene sequences. In a later analysis, CDR3 sequences and most-parsimonious VDJ recombination scenarios were assigned using the TCRdist pipeline. A later analysis defined each TCR beta chain by its CDR3 amino acid sequence plus V-gene family, and excluded reads lacking a unique V-gene family. In a later analysis, nearly 600 highly shared, low-generation-probability nucleotide sequences were removed to address suspected cross-contamination and a sequencing artifact. For each public chain, a later analysis derived a clonal expansion index from normalized ranks of inferred template counts within each repertoire. In a later analysis, generation probabilities were computed with a VDJ recombination model fitted to out-of-frame rearrangements, and the resulting probabilities were checked against IGoR. Hypergeometric tests were used in a later analysis to score TCR-TCR, TCR-HLA and TCR-CMV co-occurrence, with a repertoire-size bias correction applied to the TCR pairs. False discovery rates were estimated in a later analysis by permuting HLA or CMV assignments 20 times. In a later analysis, co-occurring TCRs were grouped using DBSCAN, and TCRdist sequence similarity was added for clustering within HLA-allele-positive subsets. Co-occurrence clustering excluded repertoires with fewer than 30,000 or more than 120,000 public chains, plus five with anomalous nucleotide sharing. TCRdb's version of the immuneACCESS table is confined to in-frame rearrangements and falls short of the full clone set. An unresolved V gene accounts for under half of the shortfall where checked; the remainder is of unknown origin. V, J and clone size are taken as reported in that table, and D and trimming were inferred from the DNA itself. This sample lists approximately 160,000 clones; roughly three quarters were detected once. The ten largest make up approximately 7% of the sample.

In total, about 650 healthy bone marrow donors made up the cohort. At the time of sampling, every cohort member was nominally healthy, though immune exposures that went unrecorded were likely present. The donor tested CMV seropositive and was one of the 289 seropositive cohort members. A peripheral blood sample was collected from each donor, and TCR beta sequencing was performed on peripheral blood mononuclear cells. Genomic DNA was extracted from the blood cell samples with the Qiagen DNeasy Blood Extraction Kit. CDR1 and CDR2 are read off the germline V gene as SQVTM and ANQGSEA. The CDR3, from cysteine to phenylalanine, totals 12 residues. The sequence is cut down to CDR3 DNA, 36 bases in frame from base 1. A distance of 10 bases separates the germline ends of V and J, which lose 7 bases and 1 base respectively.

This sequence was found in a male donor in good health and CMV-seropositive. The V and J segments used are TRBV29-1 and TRBJ2-5; TRBD1 is perhaps the D gene, given 5 matching bases. The source material was PBMCs. CDR3 protein: CSAFDSQETQYF. The nucleotide sequence reads as follows: TGCAGCGCCTTCGACAGCCAAGAGACCCAGTACTTC.